The present entry profiles one TCR beta chain with its context. The antigen is undetermined. The data stem from a study of lymphopenia after photon versus proton radiotherapy. Whole-study results and caveats: Larger post-nadir TCR diversity loss correlated inversely with survival in deceased patients.

Assay: immunoSEQ multiplex PCR; the TCRdb copy retains only in-frame clones and omits some. The sample holds around 53,000 clones, around 83% seen once. Trimming left V 0 bases short and J 0 bases short, with 9 bases between. Germline V lookup: CDR1 LGHNA, CDR2 YSLEER. The CDR3 covers 17 residues. The chain is built from TRBV4-3 and TRBJ2-6; D assignment may be TRBD1 or TRBD2 (5 bases each). The sample was peripheral blood, taken from a patient treated with photon-based radiotherapy. This clonotype originated in a man aged 45-65 years with gastric cancer. The CDR3 sequence is CASSQDWGFSGANVLTF. The CDR3 DNA is TGCGCCAGCAGCCAAGATTGGGGGTTCTCTGGGGCCAACGTCCTGACTTTC.